This T cell receptor (beta chain) was sequenced in a study of blood T cells in healthy people across ages. Through a sample-barcoded 5' primer and a J-beta primer mix, a second PCR was run for roughly 7 to 11 cycles. With 12 random nucleotides, a template-switch adaptor tagged each individual cDNA molecule. Paired-end reads containing CDR3 totaled no fewer than 2.5 million for each sample. MiXCR was run by TCRdb on the 5' RACE reads, yielding one entry per CDR3 protein. The profile shows around 790,000 distinct CDR3 sequences, under 45% of them singletons. The trim removed 5 bases at V and 6 bases at J, leaving 10 bases unmatched. This CDR3 contains 15 residues. Germline V gene lookup returns CDR1 SGHVS and CDR2 FNYEAQ.

The rearrangement uses TRBV7-6 and TRBJ1-2, with 9 bases identical to TRBD1. What was sequenced was blood. The sequence came from a man between 60 and 75 years old in good health. The chain's CDR3 is CASSPPGQGSNGYTF. DNA for the CDR3: TGTGCCAGCAGCCCACCGGGACAGGGTTCCAATGGCTACACCTTC.